One and the same sample provided the 29 T cell receptor beta chains below, sequenced in a study of CD8 T cells in Susac syndrome. Random hexamers primed reverse transcription of 0.5 to 1 ug RNA. Each CDR3 protein is one row after TCRdb ran MiXCR on the immunoSEQ multiplex PCR reads. The repertoire holds roughly 250,000 distinct CDR3 sequences, with almost 97% as singletons. Specimen: CD4+ T cells from PBMCs. All receptors derive from a human donor with Susac syndrome.

The chain joins TRBV29-1 to TRBJ1-1; D remains unclear. Between the trimmed V and J ends, which lost 5 bases and 5 bases, there was a span of 15 bases. The length of the CDR3 is 13 residues. Germline CDR1 and CDR2: SQVTM and ANQGSEA. The CDR3 loop is CSVHGRGGTEAFF. The CDR3 nucleotides read TGCAGCGTTCACGGACGGGGTGGGACTGAAGCTTTCTTT.

The rearrangement links TRBV20-1 to TRBJ2-1; TRBD2 matches at 13 bases. Germline CDR1 is DFQATT and CDR2 is SNEGSKA (reference sequence). The ends lost 1 base at V and 7 bases at J; junction bases unmatched: 4. This CDR3 is 15 amino acids long. CDR3 nucleotides: TGCAGTGCTAGAGTTGGACTAGCGGGAGTGAATGAGCAGTTCTTC. This translates into CSARVGLAGVNEQFF.

The gene calls are TRBV5-6 and TRBJ1-2; perhaps TRBD1 as D (6 bases). The V end was cut by 0 bases, the J end by 1 base, with 10 bases between. This CDR3 is 15 amino acids long. The germline CDR1 and CDR2 sequences are SGHDT and YYEEEE. DNA for the CDR3: TGTGCCAGCAGCTTGGCAGGGGCAGGTAACTATGGCTACACCTTC. Its translation: CASSLAGAGNYGYTF. Drawing the rest from reference TRBV5-6 and TRBJ1-2, the complete variable domain is DAGVTQSPTHLIKTRGQQVTLRCSPKSGHDTVSWYQQALGQGPQFIFQYYEEEERQRGNFPDRFSGHQFPNYSSELNVNALLLGDSALYLCASSLAGAGNYGYTFGSGTRLTVV.

V gene TRBV20-1 combines with J gene TRBJ1-2; weak D call: TRBD1 (6 bases). Trimming took 0 bases from V and 7 from J, leaving 21 bases between them. The length of the CDR3 is 16 residues. Germline CDR1 is DFQATT and CDR2 is SNEGSKA (reference sequence). The CDR3 protein is CSARDREGGRHSGYTF. The CDR3 nucleotides read TGCAGTGCTAGAGACAGAGAAGGGGGTAGGCACAGTGGCTACACCTTC.

This chain links TRBV7-3 with TRBJ2-1, with 14 bases that match TRBD2. The CDR3 totals 16 residues. Per germline, CDR1 SGHTA and CDR2 FQGTGA. The junction had 10 bases not matched to a gene; V was cut back by 5 bases and J by 10 bases. The CDR3 loop is CASSPRLAGGPGEQFF. As DNA, the CDR3 is TGTGCCAGCAGCCCCCGACTAGCGGGAGGGCCAGGGGAGCAGTTCTTC.

This clonotype was recorded once. CDR3 protein: CATNRGGQETQYF. The CDR3 region has the DNA TGTGCCACCAACCGGGGGGGCCAAGAGACCCAGTACTTC. The chain is built from TRBV7-9 and TRBJ2-5; 8 nucleotides agree with TRBD2. CDR1 and CDR2 (germline): SEHNR, FQNEAQ (reference sequence). V lost 10 bases to trimming and J lost 1 base; unmatched junction nucleotides: 5. There are 13 residues in the CDR3.

The gene calls are TRBV9 and TRBJ2-3; 8 nucleotides line up with TRBD1. CDR1 and CDR2 from the germline V gene are SGDLS and YYNGEE. The CDR3 consists of 15 residues. J gave up 1 base and V 4 bases, and 5 bases lay outside the gene matches. CDR3: CASSRDRWGTDTQYF. CDR3 sequence (DNA): TGTGCCAGCAGCCGGGACAGGTGGGGCACAGATACGCAGTATTTT.

The gene calls are TRBV23-1 and TRBJ2-3; 9 nucleotides align to TRBD1. TRBV23-1 is identified as an open reading frame with a role that is uncertain. Germline trimming cut 4 bases from V and 0 bases from J; bases unmatched to any gene: 8. The CDR3 has 17 amino acids. The CDR3 sequence is CASSPRDRESSTDTQYF. In DNA, the CDR3 is TGCGCCAGCAGTCCCCGGGACAGGGAATCTAGCACAGATACGCAGTATTTT.

This chain links TRBV28 with TRBJ2-6; D ambiguous. CDR3 length equals 12 residues. The germline V gene has CDR1 MDHEN and CDR2 SYDVKM. V was trimmed by 8 bases and J by 10 bases, leaving 12 bases between them. CDR3 DNA sequence: TGTGCCAGCGGGAACAGCCTTAACGTCCTGACTTTC. Residues: CASGNSLNVLTF.

This chain connects TRBV15 to TRBJ1-5, with D maybe TRBD1 (5 bases). CDR3 length: 16 residues. V lost 0 bases to trimming and J lost 2 bases, with 11 bases between them. The germline V gene encodes CDR1 LNHNV and CDR2 YYDKDF (reference sequence). CDR3 in amino acids: CATSRDMGGGNQPQHF. The DNA of the CDR3 is TGTGCCACCAGCAGAGATATGGGGGGTGGCAATCAGCCCCAGCATTTT.

This clonotype was detected once. The gene calls are TRBV2 and TRBJ2-3; possibly TRBD1 or TRBD2 for D (5 bases each). The CDR3 runs 15 residues. Between the trimmed V and J ends, which lost 7 bases and 1 base, there was a span of 15 bases. CDR1 and CDR2 (germline): SNHLY, FYNNEI. The CDR3 protein is CASNWGSRGTDTQYF. In nucleotides, the CDR3 is TGTGCCAGCAACTGGGGGAGCCGCGGCACAGATACGCAGTATTTT.

The chain uses TRBV15 and TRBJ1-5, with 10 bases matching TRBD1. The CDR3 is 16 amino acids. Trimming removed 5 bases from V and 1 base from J; junction bases left unmatched: 5. Germline V lookup: CDR1 LNHNV, CDR2 YYDKDF (reference sequence). The CDR3 protein is CATSAWDRGSNQPQHF. The CDR3 DNA reads as TGTGCCACCAGCGCTTGGGACAGGGGAAGCAATCAGCCCCAGCATTTT.

The chain has TRBV10-3 and TRBJ2-5, with D perhaps assigned TRBD1 or TRBD2 (5 bases each). CDR3 length: 14 amino acids. CDR1 and CDR2 (germline): ENHRY, SYGVKD. With 8 bases removed from V and 5 bases from J, the gap between germline ends came to 18 bases. CDR3 coding DNA: TGTGCCATCGGGCCAGGGACCGTGACGGAGACCCAGTACTTC. Translating it yields CAIGPGTVTETQYF.

The chain joins TRBV5-1 to TRBJ2-1, with 8 positions matching TRBD2. The germline gives CDR1 SGHRS, CDR2 YFSETQ. V was clipped by 0 bases and J by 5 bases; unmatched bases: 1. This CDR3 has 14 amino acids. The CDR3 DNA reads as TGCGCCAGCAGCTTGGGCGGGAGGCACAATGAGCAGTTCTTC. Its protein product is CASSLGGRHNEQFF.

This chain joins TRBV30 and TRBJ2-1; 8 bases are shared with TRBD2. The CDR3 covers 18 residues. V dropped 2 bases and J dropped 0; count of bases not matched to a gene: 12. Germline V gene data show CDR1 as GTSNPN and CDR2 as SVGIG (reference sequence). The CDR3 loop is CAWSLTSATTLSYNEQFF. The CDR3 DNA reads TGTGCCTGGAGTCTGACTAGCGCGACTACCCTCTCCTACAATGAGCAGTTCTTC.

The chain carries TRBV4-1 and TRBJ1-2; TRBD1 aligns across 8 bases. J was trimmed by 1 base and V by 4 bases; bases with no gene match: 5. The CDR3 totals 15 residues. The germline V gene has CDR1 MGHRA and CDR2 YSYEKL. As DNA, the CDR3 is TGCGCCAGCAGCCGGGCACAGGGGGTTAACTATGGCTACACCTTC. Its protein is CASSRAQGVNYGYTF.

The gene calls are TRBV5-1 and TRBJ2-7; D remains unclear. With 0 bases removed from V and 0 bases from J, the gap between germline ends came to 13 bases. The CDR3 loop spans 16 amino acids. The germline CDR1 and CDR2 sequences are SGHRS and YFSETQ. CDR3 region: CASSLAFIGDSYEQYF. The CDR3 DNA follows: TGCGCCAGCAGCTTGGCCTTTATCGGTGACTCCTACGAGCAGTACTTC. The variable domain in full, completed from reference TRBV5-1 and TRBJ2-7, reads KAGVTQTPRYLIKTRGQQVTLSCSPISGHRSVSWYQQTPGQGLQFLFEYFSETQRNKGNFPGRFSGRQFSNSRSEMNVSTLELGDSALYLCASSLAFIGDSYEQYFGPGTRLTVT.

This chain joins TRBV30 and TRBJ2-7; possibly TRBD2 for D (6 bases). With 0 bases removed from V and 5 bases from J, the gap between germline ends came to 20 bases. The CDR3 has 16 amino acids. CDR1 GTSNPN and CDR2 SVGIG come from the germline V gene (reference sequence). The CDR3 spells CAWSVRFSGDGNEQYF. For the CDR3, the DNA is TGTGCCTGGAGTGTTCGGTTTTCGGGGGACGGGAACGAGCAGTACTTC.

The chain has TRBV5-6 and TRBJ1-5, with 7 bases lining up with TRBD1. The CDR3 length is 15 residues. The germline gives CDR1 SGHDT, CDR2 YYEEEE. V was pared by 3 bases and J by 6 bases, with 9 bases of the junction left unmatched. CDR3 coding DNA: TGTGCCAGCAGCTACCGGTCAGGGGGTCCTCAGCCCCAGCATTTT. Amino acids: CASSYRSGGPQPQHF.

This chain uses TRBV3-1 with TRBJ2-4, with TRBD2 as a possible D gene (5 bases). The length of the CDR3 is 17 residues. V was trimmed by 1 base and J by 0 bases, leaving 13 bases between them. Germline V gene data show CDR1 as LGHDT and CDR2 as YNNKEL (reference sequence). The CDR3, as DNA: TGTGCCAGCAGCCAAGTGCCCAGCGGACTAGCCAAAAACATTCAGTACTTC. It translates to CASSQVPSGLAKNIQYF.

This clonotype was counted once. This chain links TRBV4-2 with TRBJ2-3, with 7 bases identical to TRBD2. V shed 3 bases and J 3 bases; nucleotides not matched to a gene: 9. The CDR3 length is 16 residues. Germline CDR1 is LGHNA and CDR2 is YNFKEQ. As DNA, the CDR3 is TGTGCCAGCAGCCAGGTGGTTGGTAGCGGGACAGATACGCAGTATTTT. The encoded protein is CASSQVVGSGTDTQYF.

CDR3 amino acids: CASSHRGGGGETQYF. CDR3 in DNA: TGCGCCAGCAGTCACCGGGGCGGGGGAGGAGAGACCCAGTACTTC. V is TRBV4-1 and J is TRBJ2-5, with 7 bases lining up with TRBD2. CDR1 and CDR2 from the germline V gene are MGHRA and YSYEKL. The junction had 11 bases not matched to a gene; V was cut back by 6 bases and J by 4 bases. The CDR3 has 15 residues.

The rearrangement joins TRBV29-1 to TRBJ1-3; no clear D gene. The CDR3 length is 14 residues. With 6 bases removed from V and 0 bases from J, the gap between germline ends came to 12 bases. The germline V gene has CDR1 SQVTM and CDR2 ANQGSEA. CDR3 amino acids: CSVSDNTSGNTIYF. The DNA for the CDR3 is TGCAGCGTGTCCGACAACACCTCTGGAAACACCATATATTTT.

This chain's CDR3 is CSARVSASDTQYF. The CDR3 region has the DNA TGCAGTGCTAGAGTTTCCGCCTCCGATACGCAGTATTTT. The chain combines TRBV20-1 with TRBJ2-3; D gene uncertain. This CDR3 has 13 residues. Germline CDR1 and CDR2: DFQATT and SNEGSKA (reference sequence). V was pared by 1 base and J by 6 bases, with 11 bases between.

The chain is built from TRBV25-1 and TRBJ2-2; perhaps TRBD2 as D (5 bases). From germline, CDR1 is MGHDK and CDR2 SYGVNS. V was clipped by 3 bases and J by 1 base, with 18 bases between them. The CDR3 is 18 residues long. CDR3 DNA: TGTGCCAGCAGTGACGTCTCCGGAGGACCCTTGAACACCGGGGAGCTGTTTTTT. Translated: CASSDVSGGPLNTGELFF. The full variable domain, its missing parts supplied by reference TRBV25-1 and TRBJ2-2, is EADIYQTPRYLVIGTGKKITLECSQTMGHDKMYWYQQDPGMELHLIHYSYGVNSTEKGDLSSESTVSRIRTEHFPLTLESARPSHTSQYLCASSDVSGGPLNTGELFFGEGSRLTVL.

The gene calls are TRBV13 and TRBJ1-2; D is perhaps TRBD1 (5 bases). CDR1 and CDR2 from the germline V gene are PRHDT and FYEKMQ (reference sequence). The CDR3 length is 13 residues. V was shortened by 1 base and J by 7 bases, with 10 bases between the two germline ends. CDR3 sequence (DNA): TGTGCCAGCAGCTTAGATCCAGGGTTTGGCTACACCTTC. It encodes CASSLDPGFGYTF.

The CDR3 protein is CSASPPRSSYEQYF. CDR3 nucleotide sequence: TGCAGTGCTAGCCCCCCTAGGAGCTCCTACGAGCAGTACTTC. The chain carries TRBV20-1 and TRBJ2-7; D ambiguous. V was trimmed by 3 bases and J by 0 bases, leaving 12 bases between them. The germline gives CDR1 DFQATT, CDR2 SNEGSKA (reference sequence). This CDR3 spans 14 amino acids.

The CDR3 protein is CAWSVRASSYEQYF. CDR3 in DNA: TGTGCCTGGAGTGTACGTGCCAGCTCCTACGAGCAGTACTTC. This chain joins TRBV30 and TRBJ2-7; D is undetermined. Trimming shortened V by 0 bases and J by 0 bases, and 9 bases separated the two germline ends. The CDR3 has 14 amino acids. Germline-derived CDR1 and CDR2 are GTSNPN and SVGIG (reference sequence).

The chain uses TRBV29-1 and TRBJ2-1, with D tentatively TRBD1 (5 bases). This CDR3 region has 15 residues. The germline V and J ends were trimmed by 4 bases and 0 bases, with 13 bases remaining between them. Germline V gene sequence: CDR1 SQVTM, CDR2 ANQGSEA. CDR3: CSVGLQGTSYNEQFF. CDR3 nucleotides: TGCAGCGTTGGTTTGCAGGGAACCTCCTACAATGAGCAGTTCTTC.